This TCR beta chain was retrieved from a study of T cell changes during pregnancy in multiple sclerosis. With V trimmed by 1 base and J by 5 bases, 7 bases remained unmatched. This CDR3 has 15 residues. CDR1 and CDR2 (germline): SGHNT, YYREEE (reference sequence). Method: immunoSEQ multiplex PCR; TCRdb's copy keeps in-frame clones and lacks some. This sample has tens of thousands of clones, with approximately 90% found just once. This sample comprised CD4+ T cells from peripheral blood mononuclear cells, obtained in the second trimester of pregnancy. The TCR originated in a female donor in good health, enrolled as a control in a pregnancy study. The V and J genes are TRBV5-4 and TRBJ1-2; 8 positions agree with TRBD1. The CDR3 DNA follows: TGTGCCAGCAGCTTGCGCGGACAGGGATTTTATGGCTACACCTTC. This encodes CASSLRGQGFYGYTF.